The source of this T cell receptor (beta chain) is a study of T cell clonality in common variable immunodeficiency. Measured with immunoSEQ multiplex PCR; TCRdb has only the in-frame clones, and not every one. Observed in the sample are about 39,000 clones, none of them singletons. The sample comprised peripheral blood mononuclear cells. The TCR comes from a person between 18 and 70 years old in good health.

CDR3: CASSMEGASHEQFF. CDR3 DNA (partial): TGTGCCAGTAGTATGGAGGGGGCGTCACATGAG. V gene TRBV19 combines with J gene TRBJ2-1; possible D gene TRBD1, 7 bases. The read ends 3 residues before the CDR3 terminus; that terminus is restored from the germline J gene. Germline V gene data show CDR1 as LNHDA and CDR2 as SQIVND (reference sequence). The V end lost 3 bases, the J end lost 8 bases, and 14 bases lay between the germline ends. CDR3 size: 14 residues. The variable domain in full, completed from reference TRBV19 and TRBJ2-1, reads DGGITQSPKYLFRKEGQNVTLSCEQNLNHDAMYWYRQDPGQGLRLIYYSQIVNDFQKGDIAEGYSVSREKKESFPLTVTSAQKNPTAFYLCASSMEGASHEQFFGPGTRLTVL.